This T cell receptor beta chain was captured by sequencing in a study of T cell responses to AZD1222 COVID-19 vaccine. As for this clone: Its specificity is not known.

Some clones are missing from TCRdb's copy, which holds only in-frame ones; the method was immunoSEQ multiplex PCR. Here the sample spans under 150,000 clones, over 75% being singletons. Study-wide points: Only six or seven AZD1222 recipients were seropositive at baseline. Close to half of spike-specific TCRs reportedly recognize unmutated variant regions. In a largely white British group with more females than males, clonal diversity was possibly underestimated. A rise in Spike-specific TCR breadth and depth followed two AZD1222 doses.

The sample in question was peripheral blood, obtained on day 0 of MenACWY control vaccination. The source is an adult in good health.

The CDR3 region has the DNA TGTGCCAGCAGCCACGGTAGTAGGACTGAAGCTTTCTTT. Translating gives CASSHGSRTEAFF. The chain combines TRBV3-1 (or the pseudogene TRBV3-2) with TRBJ1-1; D not certain. V was shortened by 3 bases and J by 5 bases, with 10 bases between the two germline ends. The CDR3 runs 13 residues. CDR1 is LGHDT and CDR2 is YNNKEL in the germline V gene (reference sequence).